This T cell receptor beta chain was recorded in a study of T cells after yellow fever vaccination. Study results and limitations: Bulk-population clonotypes that are abundant could appear as contaminants in FACS-sorted repertoires.

This clonotype was counted a few times. Its specificity is unknown. This CDR3 has 17 residues. Germline CDR1 SGHTA, CDR2 FQGNSA. The trim removed 3 bases at V and 2 bases at J, leaving 11 bases unmatched. TCRdb re-called the 5' RACE reads with MiXCR, one entry per CDR3 protein. The profile shows about 550,000 distinct CDR3 sequences, approximately 21% of them singletons. The receptor was isolated from a young man who received the YFV17D yellow fever vaccine. The genes are TRBV7-2 and TRBJ2-3; 7 nucleotides line up with TRBD2. The source material was PBMCs, sampled 15 days after the yellow fever booster vaccination. The CDR3 nucleotides are TGTGCCAGCAGCTTTGGGCGGGAGAACGGACACACAGATACGCAGTATTTT. Translated, it gives CASSFGRENGHTDTQYF.